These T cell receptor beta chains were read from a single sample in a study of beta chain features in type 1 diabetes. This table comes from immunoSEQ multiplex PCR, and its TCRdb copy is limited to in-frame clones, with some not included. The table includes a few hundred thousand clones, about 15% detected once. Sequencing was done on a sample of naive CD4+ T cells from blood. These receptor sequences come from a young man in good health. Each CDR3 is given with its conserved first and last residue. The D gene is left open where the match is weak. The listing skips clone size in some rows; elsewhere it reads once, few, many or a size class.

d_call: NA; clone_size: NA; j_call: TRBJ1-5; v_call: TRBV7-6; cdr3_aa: CASSLRPGNQPQHF; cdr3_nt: TGTGCCAGCAGCTTAAGGCCAGGGAATCAGCCCCAGCATTTT
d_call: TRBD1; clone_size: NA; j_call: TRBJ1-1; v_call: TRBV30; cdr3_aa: CAWLHRGQNTEAFF; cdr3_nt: TGTGCCTGGCTCCACAGGGGTCAGAACACTGAAGCTTTCTTT
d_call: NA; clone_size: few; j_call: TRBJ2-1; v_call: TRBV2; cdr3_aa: CAKARLVFDEQFF; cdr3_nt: TGTGCCAAGGCCCGACTAGTATTCGATGAGCAGTTCTTC
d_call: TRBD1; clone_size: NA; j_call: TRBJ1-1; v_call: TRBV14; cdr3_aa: CASSPWTGGTEAFF; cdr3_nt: TGTGCCAGCAGCCCGTGGACAGGGGGCACTGAAGCTTTCTTT
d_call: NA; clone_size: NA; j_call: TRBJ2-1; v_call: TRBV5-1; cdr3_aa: CASSANMGEQFF; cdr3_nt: TGCGCCAGCAGCGCGAATATGGGAGAGCAGTTCTTC
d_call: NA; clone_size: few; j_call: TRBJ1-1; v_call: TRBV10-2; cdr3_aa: CASKESIKNTEAFF; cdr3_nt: TGCGCCAGCAAGGAATCAATTAAAAACACTGAAGCTTTCTTT
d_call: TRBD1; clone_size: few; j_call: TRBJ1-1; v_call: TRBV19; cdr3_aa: CASSRRRTGDTEAFF; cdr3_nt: TGTGCCAGTAGTCGGCGAAGGACAGGGGACACTGAAGCTTTCTTT
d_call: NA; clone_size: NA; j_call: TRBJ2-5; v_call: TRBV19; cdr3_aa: CASSMSLFLETQYF; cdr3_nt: TGTGCCAGTAGTATGAGTTTGTTTCTAGAGACCCAGTACTTC
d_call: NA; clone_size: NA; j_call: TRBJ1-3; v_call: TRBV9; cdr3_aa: CASSVQNSGNTIYF; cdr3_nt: TGTGCCAGCAGCGTACAGAACTCTGGAAACACCATATATTTT
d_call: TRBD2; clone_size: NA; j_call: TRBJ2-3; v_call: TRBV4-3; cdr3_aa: CASSQREILAGEMGTDTQYF; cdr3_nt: TGCGCCAGCAGCCAAAGGGAGATACTAGCGGGAGAAATGGGCACAGATACGCAGTATTTT
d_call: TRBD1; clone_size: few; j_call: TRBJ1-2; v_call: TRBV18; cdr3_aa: CASSPPRTGYDGYTF; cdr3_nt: TGTGCCAGCTCACCACCCCGGACAGGGTACGATGGCTACACCTTC
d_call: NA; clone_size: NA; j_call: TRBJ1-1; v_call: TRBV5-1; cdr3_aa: CASSFSGMNTEAFF; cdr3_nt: TGCGCCAGCAGCTTTTCAGGCATGAACACTGAAGCTTTCTTT
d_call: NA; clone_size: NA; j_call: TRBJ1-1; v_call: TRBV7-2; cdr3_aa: CASSSTAAEAFF; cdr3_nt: TGTGCCAGCAGCTCCACCGCGGCTGAAGCTTTCTTT
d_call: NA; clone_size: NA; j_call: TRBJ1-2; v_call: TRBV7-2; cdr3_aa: CASSGYSDGYTF; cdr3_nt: TGTGCCAGTTCAGGGTACTCGGATGGCTACACCTTC
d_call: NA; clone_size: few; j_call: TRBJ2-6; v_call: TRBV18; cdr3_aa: CASSPQGAGANVLTF; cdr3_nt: TGTGCCAGCTCACCACAGGGCGCTGGGGCCAACGTCCTGACTTTC
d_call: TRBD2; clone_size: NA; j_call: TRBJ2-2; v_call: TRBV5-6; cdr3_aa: CASTLSGGPNTGELFF; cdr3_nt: TGTGCCAGCACGCTTAGCGGGGGGCCCAACACCGGGGAGCTGTTTTTT
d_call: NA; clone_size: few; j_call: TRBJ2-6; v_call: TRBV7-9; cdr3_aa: CASAPSNVLTF; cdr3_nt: TGTGCCAGCGCACCTTCCAACGTCCTGACTTTC
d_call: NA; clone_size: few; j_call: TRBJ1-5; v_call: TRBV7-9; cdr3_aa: CASSKGGNQPQHF; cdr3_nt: TGTGCCAGCAGCAAGGGGGGCAATCAGCCCCAGCATTTT
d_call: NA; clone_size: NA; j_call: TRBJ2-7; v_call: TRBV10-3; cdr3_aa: CAISESKGRSYEQYF; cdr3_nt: TGTGCCATCAGTGAGTCGAAAGGGAGATCCTACGAGCAGTACTTC
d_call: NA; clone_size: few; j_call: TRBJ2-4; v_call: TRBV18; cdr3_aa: CASSPKDRKNIQYF; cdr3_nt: TGTGCCAGCTCACCAAAGGACAGAAAAAACATTCAGTACTTC
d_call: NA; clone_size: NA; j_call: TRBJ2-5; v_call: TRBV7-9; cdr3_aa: CASSLKPGETQYF; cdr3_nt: TGTGCCAGCAGCTTAAAGCCCGGCGAGACCCAGTACTTC
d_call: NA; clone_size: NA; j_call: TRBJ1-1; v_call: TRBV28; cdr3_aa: CASSLRQTEAFF; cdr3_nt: TGTGCCAGCAGTTTACGACAGACTGAAGCTTTCTTT
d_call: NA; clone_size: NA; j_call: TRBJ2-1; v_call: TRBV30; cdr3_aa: CAWSVGYGRGEQFF; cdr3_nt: TGTGCCTGGAGTGTAGGGTACGGGAGAGGTGAGCAGTTCTTC
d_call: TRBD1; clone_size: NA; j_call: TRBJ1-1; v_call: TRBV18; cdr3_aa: CASSLDRVTTEAFF; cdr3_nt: TGTGCCAGCTCACTTGACAGGGTAACAACTGAAGCTTTCTTT
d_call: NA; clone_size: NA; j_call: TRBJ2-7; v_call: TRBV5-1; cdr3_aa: CASSPSPGTYEQYF; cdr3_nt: TGCGCCAGCAGCCCATCCCCTGGGACCTACGAGCAGTACTTC
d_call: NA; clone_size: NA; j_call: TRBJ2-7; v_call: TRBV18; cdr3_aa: CASSSSYEQYF; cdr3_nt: TGTGCCAGCTCATCCTCCTACGAGCAGTACTTC
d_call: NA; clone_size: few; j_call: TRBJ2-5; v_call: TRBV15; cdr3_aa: CATSRAPGPWPQETQYF; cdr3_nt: TGTGCCACCAGCAGAGCCCCGGGGCCCTGGCCTCAAGAGACCCAGTACTTC
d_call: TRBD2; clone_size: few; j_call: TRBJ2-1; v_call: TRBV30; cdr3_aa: CAWTSGRVYNEQFF; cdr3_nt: TGTGCCTGGACTAGCGGGAGGGTGTACAATGAGCAGTTCTTC
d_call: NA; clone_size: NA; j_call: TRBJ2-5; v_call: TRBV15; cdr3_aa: CATSWGGSGETQYF; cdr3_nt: TGTGCCACCAGTTGGGGCGGTTCTGGCGAGACCCAGTACTTC
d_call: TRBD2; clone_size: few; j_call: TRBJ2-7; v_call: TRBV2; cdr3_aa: CASSITGTSGYEQYF; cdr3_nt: TGTGCCAGCAGTATCACCGGGACTAGCGGCTACGAGCAGTACTTC
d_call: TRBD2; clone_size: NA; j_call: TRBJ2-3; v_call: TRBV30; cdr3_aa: CALILASPTDTQYF; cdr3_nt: TGTGCCTTGATACTAGCGTCACCCACAGATACGCAGTATTTT
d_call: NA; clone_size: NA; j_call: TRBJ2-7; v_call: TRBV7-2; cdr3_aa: CASSWTIPYEQYF; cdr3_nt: TGTGCCAGCAGCTGGACTATACCCTACGAGCAGTACTTC
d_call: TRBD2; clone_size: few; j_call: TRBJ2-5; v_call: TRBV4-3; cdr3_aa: CASSQVLAGRETQYF; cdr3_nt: TGCGCCAGCAGCCAAGTCCTAGCGGGAAGAGAGACCCAGTACTTC
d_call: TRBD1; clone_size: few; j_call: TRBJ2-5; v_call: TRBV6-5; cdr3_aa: CASSSSQGARRETQYF; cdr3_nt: TGTGCCAGCAGTTCTTCCCAGGGGGCGCGGCGGGAGACCCAGTACTTC
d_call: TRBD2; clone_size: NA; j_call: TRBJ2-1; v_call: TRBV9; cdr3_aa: CASSVASGNLRAYNEQFF; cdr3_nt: TGTGCCAGCAGCGTAGCCAGCGGGAACCTCCGGGCCTACAATGAGCAGTTCTTC
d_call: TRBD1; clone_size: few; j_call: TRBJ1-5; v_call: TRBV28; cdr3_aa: CASSWTGLNGPQHF; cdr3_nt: TGTGCCAGCAGTTGGACAGGGCTGAATGGGCCCCAGCATTTT
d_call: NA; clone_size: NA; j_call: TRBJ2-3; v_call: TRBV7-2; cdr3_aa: CASSLVGTSTDTQYF; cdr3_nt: TGTGCCAGCAGCTTAGTAGGGACTAGCACAGATACGCAGTATTTT
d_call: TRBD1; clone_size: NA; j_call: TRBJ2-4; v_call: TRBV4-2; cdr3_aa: CASSHPRTGTAKNIQYF; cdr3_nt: TGTGCCAGCAGCCACCCTAGGACAGGGACGGCCAAAAACATTCAGTACTTC
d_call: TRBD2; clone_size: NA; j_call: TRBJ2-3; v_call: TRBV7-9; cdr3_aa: CASSPIGTSGRHGYF; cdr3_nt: TGTGCCAGCAGCCCGATCGGGACTAGCGGGAGGCATGGGTATTTT
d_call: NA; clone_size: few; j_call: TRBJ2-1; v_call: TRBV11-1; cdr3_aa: CASSLSGRGNEQFF; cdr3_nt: TGTGCCAGCAGCTTAAGCGGGCGGGGCAATGAGCAGTTCTTC
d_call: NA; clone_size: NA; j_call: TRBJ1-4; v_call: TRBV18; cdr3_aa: CASSPRTGLEKLFF; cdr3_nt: TGTGCCAGCTCGCCGCGAACAGGGTTAGAAAAACTGTTTTTT
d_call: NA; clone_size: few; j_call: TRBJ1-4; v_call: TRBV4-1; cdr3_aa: CASSPTGLEGKLFF; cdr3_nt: TGCGCCAGCAGCCCAACAGGGCTCGAAGGAAAACTGTTTTTT
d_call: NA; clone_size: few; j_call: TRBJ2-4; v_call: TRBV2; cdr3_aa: CASSEGVGPGNIQYF; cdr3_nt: TGTGCCAGCAGTGAGGGGGTTGGCCCCGGAAACATTCAGTACTTC
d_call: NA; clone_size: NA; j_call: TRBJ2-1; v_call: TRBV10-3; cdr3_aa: CAISESFKGDEQFF; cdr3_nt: TGTGCCATCAGTGAGTCCTTCAAGGGGGATGAGCAGTTCTTC
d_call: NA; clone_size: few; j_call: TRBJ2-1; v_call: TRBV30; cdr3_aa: CAWSVQGGAYNEQFF; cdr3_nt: TGTGCCTGGAGTGTGCAGGGTGGGGCTTACAATGAGCAGTTCTTC
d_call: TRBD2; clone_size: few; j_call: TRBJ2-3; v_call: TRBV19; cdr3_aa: CASSISAGAKDTQYF; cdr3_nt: TGTGCCAGTAGTATCTCAGCGGGAGCGAAAGATACGCAGTATTTT
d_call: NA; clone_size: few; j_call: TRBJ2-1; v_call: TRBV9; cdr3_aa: CASSVVASAEQFF; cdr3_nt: TGTGCCAGCAGCGTAGTGGCTAGCGCTGAGCAGTTCTTC
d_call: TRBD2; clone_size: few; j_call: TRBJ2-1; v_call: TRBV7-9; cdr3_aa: CASSPPGLASNEQFF; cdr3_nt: TGTGCCAGCAGCCCACCGGGACTAGCATCAAATGAGCAGTTCTTC
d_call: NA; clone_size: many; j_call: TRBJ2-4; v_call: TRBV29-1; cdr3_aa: CSVVVPTLAKNIQYF; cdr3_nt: TGCAGCGTTGTTGTACCTACACTAGCCAAAAACATTCAGTACTTC
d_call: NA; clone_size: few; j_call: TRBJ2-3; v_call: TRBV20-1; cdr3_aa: CSALGVDTQYF; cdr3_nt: TGCAGTGCTCTCGGGGTAGATACGCAGTATTTT
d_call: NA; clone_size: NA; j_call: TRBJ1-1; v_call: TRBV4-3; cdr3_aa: CASSQERANTEAFF; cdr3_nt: TGCGCCAGCAGCCAAGAAAGGGCGAACACTGAAGCTTTCTTT
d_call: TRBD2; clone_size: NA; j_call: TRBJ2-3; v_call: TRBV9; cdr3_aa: CASSASRLAGADTQYF; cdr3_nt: TGTGCCAGCAGCGCGAGCAGGCTAGCGGGCGCAGATACGCAGTATTTT
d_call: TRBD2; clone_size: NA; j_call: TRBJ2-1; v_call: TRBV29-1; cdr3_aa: CSVAYRTSGGLNEQFF; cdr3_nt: TGCAGCGTAGCTTACCGGACTAGCGGGGGGTTAAATGAGCAGTTCTTC
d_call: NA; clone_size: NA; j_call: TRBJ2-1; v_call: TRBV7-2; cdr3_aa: CASTLDRPFYNEQFF; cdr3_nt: TGTGCCAGCACCTTGGACAGACCTTTTTACAATGAGCAGTTCTTC
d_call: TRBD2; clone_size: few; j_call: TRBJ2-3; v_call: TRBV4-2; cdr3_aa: CASSQDASGKTDTQYF; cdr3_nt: TGTGCCAGCAGCCAAGATGCTAGCGGGAAGACAGATACGCAGTATTTT
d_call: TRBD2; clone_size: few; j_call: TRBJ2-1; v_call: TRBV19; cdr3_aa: CASSILGRISGRNEQFF; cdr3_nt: TGTGCCAGTAGTATTCTGGGGAGAATCAGCGGGAGGAATGAGCAGTTCTTC
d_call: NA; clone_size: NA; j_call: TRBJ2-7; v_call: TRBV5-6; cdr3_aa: CASTLVGASSYEQYF; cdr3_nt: TGTGCCAGCACTCTCGTAGGGGCGAGCTCCTACGAGCAGTACTTC